The present T cell receptor (beta chain) was sequenced within a study of T cells after yellow fever vaccination. This clonotype has at least ten counts. Antigen unknown. One entry per CDR3 protein, called by TCRdb with MiXCR from the 5' RACE reads. The data contain around 310,000 distinct CDR3 sequences, around 4.5% of them seen just once; the ten biggest clones take up 15% to 20%. Germline assignment: CDR1 SQVTM and CDR2 ANQGSEA. Trimming pared 4 bases from V and 0 bases from J, leaving 9 bases between. This CDR3 has 14 residues. Overall study findings and caveats: Among primary-vaccination clones, most reappeared after the booster, at approximately 97% for CD4 and around 91% for CD8. One caveat is that FACS-sorted repertoires could contain abundant clonotypes contaminating from the bulk population.

Sequences were derived from PBMCs, sampled 15 days after the yellow fever booster vaccination. The genes are TRBV29-1 and TRBJ2-2; maybe TRBD2 (5 bases). The sequence was obtained from a man younger than 30 who received the YFV17D yellow fever vaccine. CDR3 residues: CSVATGSNTGELFF. The CDR3 DNA is TGCAGCGTTGCAACGGGATCGAACACCGGGGAGCTGTTTTTT.